These T cell receptor beta chains were read from a single sample in a study of blood T cell repertoires in COVID-19. Produced via immunoSEQ multiplex PCR; TCRdb's table is partial and in-frame only. The sample lists a few hundred thousand clones; 85% to 90% were seen once. The sample taken for sequencing was peripheral blood. The receptor source for this set is a woman in her 50s with acute or convalescent COVID-19. Both conserved end residues are part of each CDR3. Fields, in order: J gene, V gene, clone size, D gene, CDR3 protein, CDR3 DNA. D genes are given only for firm matches. Some rows mark clone size as missing; the rest say once, few, many or name a class of expanded clone.

TRBJ1-4,TRBV21-1,.,.,CASSLTVGGTEVNEKLFF,TGTGCCAGCAGCCTTACGGTTGGGGGGACGGAAGTTAATGAAAAACTGTTTTTT
TRBJ2-1,TRBV29-1,.,TRBD2,CSVLSGRNEQFF,TGCAGCGTTCTTAGCGGGAGGAATGAGCAGTTCTTC
TRBJ2-7,TRBV20-1,.,.,CSASGQKYEQYF,TGCAGTGCTAGTGGCCAGAAATACGAGCAGTACTTC
TRBJ1-3,TRBV18,.,TRBD1,CASSQDRSSGNTIYF,TGTGCCAGCTCACAGGACAGGAGCTCTGGAAACACCATATATTTT
TRBJ1-5,TRBV5-6,.,.,CASSLFWGGNQPQHF,TGTGCCAGCAGCTTGTTTTGGGGGGGCAATCAGCCCCAGCATTTT
TRBJ2-7,TRBV5-8,.,.,CASRHLLRTERVSYEQYF,TGTGCCAGCAGACATCTATTACGGACAGAGAGAGTCTCCTACGAGCAGTACTTC
TRBJ1-1,TRBV10-3,.,.,CATHLQGSDTEAFF,TGTGCCACCCACTTACAGGGTTCGGACACTGAAGCTTTCTTT
TRBJ2-1,TRBV12-2,.,.,CAKMVESPNEQFF,TGTGCAAAAATGGTCGAGAGTCCGAATGAGCAGTTCTTC
TRBJ1-4,TRBV27,.,TRBD1,CASSVTGGDEKLFF,TGTGCCAGCAGTGTTACAGGGGGCGATGAAAAACTGTTTTTT
TRBJ1-1,TRBV19,few,.,CASSMQGWDTEAFF,TGTGCCAGTAGTATGCAGGGCTGGGACACTGAAGCTTTCTTT
TRBJ2-3,TRBV3-1/TRBV3-2,few,.,CASSEPEDTQYF,TGTGCCAGCAGCGAACCGGAGGATACGCAGTATTTT